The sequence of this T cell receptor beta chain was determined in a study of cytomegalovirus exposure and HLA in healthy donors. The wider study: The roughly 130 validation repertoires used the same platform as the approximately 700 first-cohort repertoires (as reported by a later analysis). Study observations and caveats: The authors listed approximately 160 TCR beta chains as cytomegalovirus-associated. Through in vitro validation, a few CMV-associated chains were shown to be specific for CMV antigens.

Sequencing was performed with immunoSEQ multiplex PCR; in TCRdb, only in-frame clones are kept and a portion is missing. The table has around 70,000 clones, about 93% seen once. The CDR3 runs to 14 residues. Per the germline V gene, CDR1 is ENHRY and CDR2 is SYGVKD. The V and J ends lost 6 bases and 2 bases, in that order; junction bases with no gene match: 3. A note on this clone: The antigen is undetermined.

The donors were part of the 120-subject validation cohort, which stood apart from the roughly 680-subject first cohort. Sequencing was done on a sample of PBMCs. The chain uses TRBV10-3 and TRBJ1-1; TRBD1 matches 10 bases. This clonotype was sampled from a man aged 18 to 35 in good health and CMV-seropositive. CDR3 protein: CAIRGDRGNTEAFF. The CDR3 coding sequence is TGTGCCATCAGGGGGGACAGGGGAAACACTGAAGCTTTCTTT.